The 30 T cell receptor beta chains presented below share a single source sample, sequenced in a study of T cell changes during pregnancy in multiple sclerosis. The repertoire was sequenced with immunoSEQ multiplex PCR; TCRdb's copy has only in-frame clones and lacks some. Of some 81,000 clones in the sample, 85% to 95% were seen once. The starting material was peripheral blood, obtained after pregnancy. Receptor source: a female donor in good health, enrolled as a control in a pregnancy study.

The chain joins TRBV18 to TRBJ2-1; D is uncertain. Germline V gives CDR1 KGHSH, CDR2 LQKENI. The CDR3 runs 14 residues. V dropped 6 bases and J dropped 5 bases, with 14 bases sitting between them. This CDR3 reads CASSDRSSDNEQFF. The CDR3, as DNA: TGTGCCAGCTCTGACCGGAGCAGTGACAATGAGCAGTTCTTC.

This chain links TRBV7-3 with TRBJ2-3; TRBD1 agrees at 10 bases. The CDR3 runs to 16 residues. V lost 2 bases and J lost 4; bases outside the gene matches: 6. Per germline, CDR1 SGHTA and CDR2 FQGTGA. CDR3 amino acids: CASSLSAGQGADTQYF. The CDR3 coding sequence is TGTGCCAGCAGCTTATCCGCCGGACAGGGGGCAGATACGCAGTATTTT.

This clone was seen only once. This chain joins TRBV9 and TRBJ2-3; TRBD2 matches at 7 bases. Germline CDR1 is SGDLS and CDR2 is YYNGEE. J was trimmed by 6 bases and V by 4 bases; bases with no gene match: 5. The CDR3 has 13 amino acids. Written as DNA, the CDR3 is TGTGCCAGCAGCTCGGGACTACTGGATACGCAGTATTTT. Residues: CASSSGLLDTQYF.

This chain links TRBV28 with TRBJ2-1; 7 bases agree with TRBD2. Germline lookup yields CDR1 MDHEN and CDR2 SYDVKM. Trimming removed 5 bases from V and 0 bases from J; junction bases left unmatched: 4. The CDR3 is 15 residues long. The CDR3 sequence: CASSLAASSYNEQFF. CDR3 in DNA: TGTGCCAGCAGTCTAGCGGCGAGCTCCTACAATGAGCAGTTCTTC.

The CDR3 region has the DNA TGTGCCAGCAGCGCGGACAGTCAATACAATGAGCAGTTCTTC. This encodes CASSADSQYNEQFF. The chain recombines TRBV9 with TRBJ2-1; D possibly corresponds to TRBD1 (6 bases). This CDR3 comprises 14 residues. CDR1 and CDR2 from the germline V gene are SGDLS and YYNGEE. The V gene lost 3 bases and the J gene lost 4 bases, with 11 bases spanning the gap.

Only one count was recorded for this clone. The chain joins TRBV7-2 to TRBJ2-2; no clear D. This CDR3 contains 15 residues. V lost 1 base and J lost 4, with 10 bases in between. Germline V lookup: CDR1 SGHTA, CDR2 FQGNSA. The CDR3 loop is CASSLGLTGTGELFF. In nucleotides, the CDR3 is TGTGCCAGCAGCTTAGGGTTGACGGGCACCGGGGAGCTGTTTTTT.

CDR3 sequence: CASSPTGKSYEQYF. Here the CDR3 DNA reads TGTGCCAGCAGCCCGACCGGGAAATCCTACGAGCAGTACTTC. This rearrangement joins TRBV11-3 to TRBJ2-7, with a possible D match to TRBD2 (5 bases). Germline CDR1 is SGHNT and CDR2 is YENEEA. The CDR3 extends over 14 amino acids. V lost 5 bases and J lost 1, with 12 bases in between.

The chain recombines TRBV23-1 with TRBJ2-1; the D gene is possibly TRBD1 (7 bases). TRBV23-1 is identified as an open reading frame with a role that is uncertain. CDR3 length equals 15 residues. Trimming took 2 bases from V and 8 from J, leaving 16 bases between them. CDR3 coding DNA: TGCGCCAGCAGTCAACGGGGGACAGTGGCCCATGAGCAGTTCTTC. It yields the protein CASSQRGTVAHEQFF.

The V call is TRBV27, the J call TRBJ1-1; 11 nucleotides agree with TRBD1. J lost 4 bases, V lost 2 bases, and 0 bases had no gene match. The CDR3 length is 14 residues. The germline V gene has CDR1 MNHEY and CDR2 SMNVEV (reference sequence). This CDR3 reads CASSLGTGGTEAFF. The CDR3 DNA sequence: TGTGCCAGCAGTTTAGGGACAGGGGGCACTGAAGCTTTCTTT.

The rearrangement uses TRBV5-4 and TRBJ2-1, with 12 bases lining up with TRBD1. Germline V gene data show CDR1 as SGHNT and CDR2 as YYREEE (reference sequence). J was trimmed by 8 bases and V by 7 bases; bases with no gene match: 7. CDR3 length: 14 residues. Written as DNA, the CDR3 is TGTGCCAGCTCACCGGGACAGGGGGCTTATGAGCAGTTCTTC. It translates to CASSPGQGAYEQFF.

The chain is built from TRBV7-8 and TRBJ1-6; D is unclear. The ends were cut back, 8 bases at V and 0 bases at J, with 8 bases in the middle. This CDR3 is built from 14 residues. Germline V lookup: CDR1 SGHVS, CDR2 FQNEAQ. CDR3 nucleotide sequence: TGTGCCAGCGGTTTTAGCTCCTATAATTCACCCCTCCACTTT. Its protein product is CASGFSSYNSPLHF. Filled out from reference TRBV7-8 and TRBJ1-6, the complete variable domain reads GAGVSQSPRYKVAKRGQDVALRCDPISGHVSLFWYQQALGQGPEFLTYFQNEAQLDKSGLPSDRFFAERPEGSVSTLKIQRTQQEDSAVYLCASGFSSYNSPLHFGNGTRLTVT.

V usage is TRBV2 and J usage is TRBJ1-2, with D perhaps TRBD1 (5 bases). Germline V gives CDR1 SNHLY, CDR2 FYNNEI. The CDR3 is made up of 16 amino acids. The V end lost 5 bases, the J end lost 3 bases, and 19 bases lay between the germline ends. The CDR3 DNA follows: TGTGCCAGCAGTTATTTTGGGGGTCGGGGGGACTATGGCTACACCTTC. Translating it yields CASSYFGGRGDYGYTF.

V usage is TRBV7-2 and J usage is TRBJ2-7; 9 positions agree with TRBD1. The CDR3 is 15 amino acids. Trimming removed 6 bases from V and 4 bases from J; junction bases left unmatched: 10. Germline assignment: CDR1 SGHTA and CDR2 FQGNSA. CDR3 nucleotide sequence: TGTGCCAGCAGACTAGGGGGGACAGGGAAATACGAGCAGTACTTC. Encoded protein: CASRLGGTGKYEQYF.

V and J are TRBV20-1 and TRBJ2-5; D unresolved. Germline V CDR1 and CDR2: DFQATT, SNEGSKA (reference sequence). The CDR3 runs to 10 residues. Trimming stripped 6 bases from V and 5 bases from J, with 7 bases between. CDR3 sequence reads: CSATAETQYF. The CDR3 nucleotides are TGCAGTGCCACCGCGGAGACCCAGTACTTC.

V usage is TRBV4-3 and J usage is TRBJ2-1; 9 positions agree with TRBD1. This CDR3 comprises 17 residues. J was trimmed by 8 bases and V by 3 bases; bases with no gene match: 14. Per germline, CDR1 LGHNA and CDR2 YSLEER. The DNA for the CDR3 is TGCGCCAGCAGCCAGCCGCCGCCGGGACAGGGTGTGGATGAGCAGTTCTTC. Its protein is CASSQPPPGQGVDEQFF.

This rearrangement joins TRBV27 to TRBJ1-2; 10 nucleotides match TRBD1. CDR3 size: 17 residues. The germline CDR1 and CDR2 sequences are MNHEY and SMNVEV (reference sequence). V was clipped by 6 bases and J by 4 bases; unmatched bases: 14. The CDR3 sequence is CASRASGTGELAYGYTF. The DNA for the CDR3 is TGTGCCAGCAGAGCCTCCGGGACAGGGGAATTGGCCTATGGCTACACCTTC.

The chain has TRBV10-3 and TRBJ2-3; D perhaps matches TRBD1 (6 bases). The CDR3 is 14 amino acids. In germline, CDR1 is ENHRY, CDR2 SYGVKD. Trimming cost V 6 bases and J 0 bases, with 10 bases left between them. Here the CDR3 reads CAIRGAFSTDTQYF. As DNA, the CDR3 is TGTGCCATCAGGGGGGCCTTTAGCACAGATACGCAGTATTTT.

The chain combines TRBV19 with TRBJ2-5; weak D call: TRBD1 (6 bases). Trimming pared 6 bases from V and 0 bases from J, leaving 17 bases between. This CDR3 has 16 residues. Germline V gene data show CDR1 as LNHDA and CDR2 as SQIVND (reference sequence). The DNA for the CDR3 is TGTGCCAGTAGCTCCCTGGGGACAACGAACCAAGAGACCCAGTACTTC. Encoded protein: CASSSLGTTNQETQYF.

The CDR3 DNA sequence: TGTGCCAGCAGCTTCGACAGGGACGCCAACTATGGCTACACCTTC. This codes for CASSFDRDANYGYTF. This chain uses TRBV6-1 with TRBJ1-2, with 7 bases identical to TRBD1. The trim removed 6 bases at V and 2 bases at J, leaving 9 bases unmatched. The CDR3 runs 15 residues. Germline CDR1 is MNHNS and CDR2 is SASEGT.

Concerning this clone: A junction end diverges from the germline sequence, so it may reflect a read error. This chain uses TRBV6-6 with TRBJ2-2, with 14 positions matching TRBD2. This CDR3 has 16 residues. Per the germline V gene, CDR1 is MNHNY and CDR2 is SVGAGI (reference sequence). The CDR3 sequence: CASSWTSGGNAGELFF. The CDR3 DNA follows: TGTGCCAGCAGTTGGACTAGCGGGGGGAACGCCGGGGAGCTGTTTTTT.

This chain connects TRBV15 to TRBJ2-7; a possible D gene is TRBD2 (5 bases). The length of the CDR3 is 14 residues. CDR1 is LNHNV and CDR2 is YYDKDF in the germline V gene (reference sequence). V was clipped by 3 bases and J by 7 bases, with 16 bases between them. CDR3: CATSSRGGNAEQYF. CDR3 nucleotide sequence: TGTGCCACCAGCAGCCGGGGTGGTAATGCTGAGCAGTACTTC.

The chain couples TRBV19 to TRBJ2-7, with a weak D call TRBD1 (6 bases). V lost 4 bases and J lost 3, with 10 bases in between. CDR3 length equals 13 residues. CDR1 and CDR2 from the germline V gene are LNHDA and SQIVND (reference sequence). DNA of the CDR3: TGTGCCAGTAGTAGGGGGCCCCTCTACGAGCAGTACTTC. Protein product: CASSRGPLYEQYF.

The rearrangement uses TRBV2 and TRBJ1-2; tentative D call: TRBD1 (6 bases). Per the germline V gene, CDR1 is SNHLY and CDR2 is FYNNEI. The CDR3 sequence is 9 residues long. The CDR3 here is CGQGRGYTF. CDR3 bases: TGTGGCCAGGGGCGAGGCTACACCTTC.

The rearrangement links TRBV29-1 to TRBJ2-7; D may be TRBD1 (6 bases). The V end was cut by 0 bases, the J end by 0 bases, with 15 bases between. This CDR3 spans 16 amino acids. Looked up from germline, CDR1 is SQVTM and CDR2 is ANQGSEA. CDR3 coding DNA: TGCAGCGTTGAAGATGACAGGATCCCTAGCTCCTACGAGCAGTACTTC. Translated, it gives CSVEDDRIPSSYEQYF.

The chain couples TRBV9 to TRBJ2-1; 7 bases are a match to TRBD2. With 7 bases clipped from V and 10 bases from J, the junction kept 8 bases outside the gene matches. The length of the CDR3 is 12 residues. The germline CDR1 and CDR2 sequences are SGDLS and YYNGEE. The CDR3 region is CASLSGGGEQFF. CDR3 bases: TGTGCCAGCCTTTCGGGGGGAGGCGAGCAGTTCTTC.

This chain joins TRBV19 and TRBJ2-3, with D tentatively TRBD1 (6 bases). Trimming pared 6 bases from V and 6 bases from J, leaving 16 bases between. In germline, CDR1 is LNHDA, CDR2 SQIVND (reference sequence). CDR3 size: 14 residues. CDR3 coding DNA: TGTGCCAGTAGGGGGGCAGTGTTCATTGATACGCAGTATTTT. It encodes CASRGAVFIDTQYF.

The rearrangement uses TRBV6-6 and TRBJ1-1; maybe TRBD1 (5 bases). The CDR3 has 14 amino acids. Trimming stripped 7 bases from V and 4 bases from J, with 16 bases between. The germline V gene encodes CDR1 MNHNY and CDR2 SVGAGI (reference sequence). The CDR3 loop reads CASNKQAPGTEAFF. The CDR3, as DNA: TGTGCCAGCAACAAACAGGCGCCTGGCACTGAAGCTTTCTTT.

The chain carries TRBV9 and TRBJ2-1; D remains ambiguous. This CDR3 region has 15 residues. From germline, CDR1 is SGDLS and CDR2 YYNGEE. V lost 0 bases, J lost 7 bases, and 14 bases lay in between. The CDR3 loop is CASSVAAQYVNEQFF. CDR3 sequence (DNA): TGTGCCAGCAGCGTAGCCGCACAGTATGTAAATGAGCAGTTCTTC. The full variable domain, rest sourced from reference TRBV9 and TRBJ2-1, is DSGVTQTPKHLITATGQRVTLRCSPRSGDLSVYWYQQSLDQGLQFLIQYYNGEERAKGNILERFSAQQFPDLHSELNLSSLELGDSALYFCASSVAAQYVNEQFFGPGTRLTVL.

The V and J genes are TRBV7-9 and TRBJ2-3; 9 nucleotides match TRBD2. CDR1 SEHNR and CDR2 FQNEAQ come from the germline V gene (reference sequence). J gave up 14 bases and V 5 bases, and 8 bases lay outside the gene matches. The CDR3 is 12 amino acids. The CDR3 protein is CASSITGTSPYF. The CDR3 DNA reads TGTGCCAGCAGCATAACCGGGACTAGCCCGTATTTT.

V is TRBV9 and J is TRBJ2-2; D is perhaps TRBD2 (5 bases). Per the germline V gene, CDR1 is SGDLS and CDR2 is YYNGEE. V gave up 4 bases and J gave up 3 bases, with 10 bases separating them. The CDR3 is 14 amino acids. CDR3 sequence reads: CASSPYSDTGELFF. DNA of the CDR3: TGTGCCAGCAGCCCATATAGCGACACCGGGGAGCTGTTTTTT.